The 16 T cell receptor beta chains in this list originate from one sample, sequenced in a study of T cells in Graves' hyperthyroidism and ophthalmopathy. Amplification of TCR beta CDR3 regions used RNA as the template. In the first-round RT-PCR of the TCR CDR3, the HTBI primer set was used. TCRdb redid the calling of the multiplex PCR reads with MiXCR, one entry per CDR3 protein. The top ten hold about an eighth of the sample, which has around 250,000 distinct CDR3 sequences, approximately 14% seen once. Sequencing was carried out using blood. These receptor sequences come from a woman aged 35 to 49 with Graves' hyperthyroidism that later progressed to Graves' ophthalmopathy.

On this clonotype: The junction shows a germline mismatch at one end, possibly a read error. For the CDR3, the DNA is TGCAGTGCTAGAGATCCCAAGGGGGTCGAAAATGAAAGACTGTTTTTT. This translates into CSARDPKGVENERLFF. The rearrangement uses TRBV20-1 and TRBJ1-4; TRBD1 might be the D (6 bases). This CDR3 region has 16 residues. Germline-derived CDR1 and CDR2 are DFQATT and SNEGSKA (reference sequence).

This clonotype was seen many times. The gene calls are TRBV6-6 and TRBJ2-2, with D possibly TRBD2 on 5 matching bases. V shed 2 bases and J shed 6 bases, with 16 bases lying between them. CDR1 MNHNY and CDR2 SVGAGI come from the germline V gene (reference sequence). The CDR3 is 16 amino acids. The CDR3: CASSYRTGKNSGELFF. The CDR3 bases are TGTGCCAGCAGTTACAGAACCGGGAAAAACTCCGGGGAGCTGTTTTTT.

This clonotype occurred many times. The chain employs TRBV19 and TRBJ1-1; D may be TRBD1 (6 bases). CDR1 is LNHDA and CDR2 is SQIVND in the germline V gene (reference sequence). This CDR3 region has 15 residues. V lost 5 bases and J lost 3, with 16 bases in between. CDR3 nucleotide sequence: TGTGCCAGTAGTCGGGGGGCAGGAACATACACTGAAGCTTTCTTT. Encoded protein: CASSRGAGTYTEAFF.

This clonotype appeared many times. The chain recombines TRBV29-1 with TRBJ2-3, with D unresolved. This CDR3 has 10 amino acids. The germline V gene has CDR1 SQVTM and CDR2 ANQGSEA. V shed 3 bases and J shed 7 bases, with 5 bases lying between them. This CDR3 reads CSVDSNTQYF. CDR3 nucleotide sequence: TGCAGCGTTGATAGTAATACGCAGTATTTT.

A few counts support this clonotype. CDR3 coding DNA: TGCAGGCCGGGAGGGGACACAGATACGCAGTATTTT. Translation: CRPGGDTDTQYF. V usage is TRBV20-1 and J usage is TRBJ2-3, with TRBD2 matching over 8 bases. This CDR3 is built from 12 residues. Germline V lookup: CDR1 DFQATT, CDR2 SNEGSKA (reference sequence).

The chain carries TRBV7-9 and TRBJ2-3; D gene ambiguous. V lost 3 bases, J lost 4 bases, and 8 bases lay in between. Germline CDR1 SEHNR, CDR2 FQNEAQ (reference sequence). The CDR3 consists of 13 residues. CDR3 amino acids: CASSFSRADTQYF. The CDR3 DNA sequence: TGTGCCAGCAGCTTCTCACGGGCAGATACGCAGTATTTT.

This clonotype was found many times. The chain employs TRBV12-3 or TRBV12-4 and TRBJ2-2, with D perhaps being TRBD1 or TRBD2 (5 bases each). The CDR3 runs 14 residues. V was clipped by 1 base and J by 7 bases, with 10 bases between them. CDR3 nucleotides: TGTGCCAGCAGTTTAGGAGGGGCGGGCGGGGAGCTGTTTTTT. Amino acids: CASSLGGAGGELFF.

This clonotype was observed many times. The chain employs TRBV12-3 or TRBV12-4 and TRBJ1-5; 9 bases line up with TRBD1. V was clipped by 6 bases and J by 4 bases; unmatched bases: 4. CDR3 length: 14 amino acids. CDR3 nucleotides: TGTGCCAGCAGCCAAGGACAGGGGAATCAGCCCCAGCATTTT. It is translated as CASSQGQGNQPQHF.

In this sample, this clonotype turned up many times. V gene TRBV2 combines with J gene TRBJ2-1, with 8 bases fitting TRBD1. From germline, CDR1 is SNHLY and CDR2 FYNNEI. The CDR3 consists of 18 residues. The V and J ends lost 5 bases and 4 bases, in that order; junction bases with no gene match: 16. CDR3 amino acids: CASSQTRTGGHLYNEQFF. CDR3 bases: TGTGCCAGCAGTCAAACAAGAACAGGGGGTCACCTTTACAATGAGCAGTTCTTC.

This clonotype was counted ten times or more. The chain joins TRBV3-1 to TRBJ1-1; D is unresolved. The CDR3 contains 13 residues. Looked up from germline, CDR1 is LGHDT and CDR2 is YNNKEL (reference sequence). Trimming shortened V by 1 base and J by 3 bases, and 6 bases separated the two germline ends. The CDR3 loop reads CASSQARYTEAFF. For the CDR3, the DNA is TGTGCCAGCAGCCAAGCGCGGTACACTGAAGCTTTCTTT. The entire variable domain, with the rest obtained from reference TRBV3-1 and TRBJ1-1, is as follows: DTAVSQTPKYLVTQMGNDKSIKCEQNLGHDTMYWYKQDSKKFLKIMFSYNNKELIINETVPNRFSPKSPDKAHLNLHINSLELGDSAVYFCASSQARYTEAFFGQGTRLTVV.

Comments on this clonotype: Given a much more abundant clone one base away, this may be a read error. The CDR3 ends on some other residue instead of the conserved phenylalanine or tryptophan, so this is likely a read error. The chain links TRBV20-1 to TRBJ2-3; D is perhaps TRBD1 or TRBD2 (5 bases each). CDR1 DFQATT and CDR2 SNEGSKA come from the germline V gene (reference sequence). The CDR3 has 14 residues. V was trimmed by 5 bases and J by 6 bases, leaving 18 bases between them. The CDR3 nucleotides read TGCAGTGCTTCCCGGGACGTCGCGGCGGATACGCAGTATTGT. It specifies CSASRDVAADTQYC.

The V and J genes are TRBV20-1 and TRBJ2-1; 14 bases agree with TRBD2. The CDR3 contains 16 residues. Trimming cost V 6 bases and J 12 bases; bases outside gene matches: 16. Germline V gene data show CDR1 as DFQATT and CDR2 as SNEGSKA (reference sequence). The CDR3 protein is CSAKTSGRAFDVTQFF. The CDR3 nucleotides are TGCAGTGCAAAGACTAGCGGGAGGGCCTTCGATGTAACGCAGTTCTTC.

This clonotype was observed many times. This chain joins TRBV6-1 and TRBJ1-2; D is undetermined. The germline V gene has CDR1 MNHNS and CDR2 SASEGT. V lost 1 base and J lost 2, with 14 bases in between. The CDR3 length is 16 residues. In nucleotides, the CDR3 is TGTGCCAGCAGTGAAGTGTCAGCTACTGGAAACTATGGCTACACCTTC. Protein: CASSEVSATGNYGYTF.

The genes are TRBV24-1 and TRBJ1-2; D might be TRBD1 (5 bases). The CDR3 extends over 16 amino acids. Germline lookup yields CDR1 KGHDR and CDR2 SFDVKD. V was pared by 11 bases and J by 3 bases, with 24 bases between. In DNA form, the CDR3 reads TGTGCCAGCAGCCTCTGGGGTAGGGGTCTAGACTATGGCTACACCTTC. Translated: CASSLWGRGLDYGYTF.

This clonotype was picked up many times. V gene TRBV2 combines with J gene TRBJ2-7, with TRBD1 as a possible D gene (5 bases). The CDR3 runs 17 residues. The germline CDR1 and CDR2 sequences are SNHLY and FYNNEI. V was trimmed by 4 bases and J by 2 bases, leaving 21 bases between them. CDR3 DNA sequence: TGTGCCAGCAGTGCCAGGTTAGGGTCAGGGCGGACCTACGAGCAGTACTTC. This sequence encodes CASSARLGSGRTYEQYF.

The J gene is TRBJ2-2, the V gene TRBV25-1; D is ambiguous. Germline lookup yields CDR1 MGHDK and CDR2 SYGVNS. V lost 1 base to trimming and J lost 10 bases, with 13 bases between them. The CDR3 length is 14 residues. The CDR3 loop is CASSELYSTSELFF. CDR3 DNA sequence: TGTGCCAGCAGTGAATTGTACAGTACTTCGGAGCTGTTTTTT.